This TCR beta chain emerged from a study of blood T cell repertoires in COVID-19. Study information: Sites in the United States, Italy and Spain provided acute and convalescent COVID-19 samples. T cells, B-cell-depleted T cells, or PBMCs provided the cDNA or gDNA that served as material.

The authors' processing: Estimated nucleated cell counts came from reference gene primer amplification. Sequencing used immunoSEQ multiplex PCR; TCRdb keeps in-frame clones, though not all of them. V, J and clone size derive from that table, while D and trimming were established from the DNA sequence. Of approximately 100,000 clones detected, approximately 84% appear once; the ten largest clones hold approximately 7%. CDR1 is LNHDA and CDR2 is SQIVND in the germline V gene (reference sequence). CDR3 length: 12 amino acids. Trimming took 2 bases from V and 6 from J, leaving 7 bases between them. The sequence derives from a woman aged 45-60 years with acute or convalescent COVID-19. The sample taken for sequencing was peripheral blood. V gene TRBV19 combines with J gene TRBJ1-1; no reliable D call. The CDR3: CASSIRAAEAFF. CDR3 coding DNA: TGTGCCAGTAGTATACGAGCGGCTGAAGCTTTCTTT.